This T cell receptor (beta chain) was sequenced during a study of shared clonotypes between healthy human individuals. Germline V gene sequence: CDR1 SGHVS, CDR2 FQNEAQ. The CDR3 consists of 17 residues. V was shortened by 1 base and J by 3 bases, with 19 bases between the two germline ends. TCRdb keeps only in-frame clones here, not all; method: immunoSEQ multiplex PCR. Of under 1,900,000 clones in the sample, 98% were seen once. This chain uses TRBV7-8 with TRBJ2-7; D might be TRBD1 (5 bases). This clonotype originated in a man aged 25 to 40 in good health. The sequencing sample was made of naive CD4+ T cells sorted from blood. Described subset: CD45RA+ positively selected. CDR3 sequence: CASSLGVATEINYEQYF. In nucleotides, the CDR3 is TGTGCCAGCAGCTTAGGGGTCGCGACAGAGATCAACTACGAGCAGTACTTC. The full variable domain, its missing parts supplied by reference TRBV7-8 and TRBJ2-7, is GAGVSQSPRYKVAKRGQDVALRCDPISGHVSLFWYQQALGQGPEFLTYFQNEAQLDKSGLPSDRFFAERPEGSVSTLKIQRTQQEDSAVYLCASSLGVATEINYEQYFGPGTRLTVT.